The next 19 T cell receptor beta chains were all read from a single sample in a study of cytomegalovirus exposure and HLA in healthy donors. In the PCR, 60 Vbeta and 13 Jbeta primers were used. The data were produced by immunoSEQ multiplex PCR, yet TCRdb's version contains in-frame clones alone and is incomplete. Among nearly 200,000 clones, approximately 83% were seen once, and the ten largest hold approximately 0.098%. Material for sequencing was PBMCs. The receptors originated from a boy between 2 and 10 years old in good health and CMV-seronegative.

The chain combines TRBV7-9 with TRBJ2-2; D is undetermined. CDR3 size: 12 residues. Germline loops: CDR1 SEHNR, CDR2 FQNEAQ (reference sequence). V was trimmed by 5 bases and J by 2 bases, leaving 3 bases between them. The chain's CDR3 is CASSLNTGELFF. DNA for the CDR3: TGTGCCAGCAGCCTTAACACCGGGGAGCTGTTTTTT.

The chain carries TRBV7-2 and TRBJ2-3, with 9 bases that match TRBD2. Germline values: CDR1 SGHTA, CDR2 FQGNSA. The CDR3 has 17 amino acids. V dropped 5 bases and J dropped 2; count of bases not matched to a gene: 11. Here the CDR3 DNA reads TGTGCCAGCAGCCAAAGCCCAGCGGGGGGATACACAGATACGCAGTATTTT. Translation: CASSQSPAGGYTDTQYF.

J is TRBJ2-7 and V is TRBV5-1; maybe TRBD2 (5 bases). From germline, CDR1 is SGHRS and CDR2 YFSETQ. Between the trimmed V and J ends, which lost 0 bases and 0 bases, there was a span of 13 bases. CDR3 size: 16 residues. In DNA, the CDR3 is TGCGCCAGCAGCTTGGCAGAGGGTTATACCTCCTACGAGCAGTACTTC. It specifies CASSLAEGYTSYEQYF.

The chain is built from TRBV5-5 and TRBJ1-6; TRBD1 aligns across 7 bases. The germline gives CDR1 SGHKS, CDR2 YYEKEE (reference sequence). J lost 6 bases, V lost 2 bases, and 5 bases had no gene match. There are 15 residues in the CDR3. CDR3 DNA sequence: TGTGCCAGCAGCTTCCGACAGGGCGCTAATTCACCCCTCCACTTT. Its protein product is CASSFRQGANSPLHF.

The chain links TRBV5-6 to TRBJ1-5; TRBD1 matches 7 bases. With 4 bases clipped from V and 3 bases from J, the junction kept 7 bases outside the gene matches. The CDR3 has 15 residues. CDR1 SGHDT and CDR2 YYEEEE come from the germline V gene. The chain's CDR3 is CASSADRAPNQPQHF. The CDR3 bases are TGTGCCAGCAGCGCCGACAGGGCCCCCAATCAGCCCCAGCATTTT.

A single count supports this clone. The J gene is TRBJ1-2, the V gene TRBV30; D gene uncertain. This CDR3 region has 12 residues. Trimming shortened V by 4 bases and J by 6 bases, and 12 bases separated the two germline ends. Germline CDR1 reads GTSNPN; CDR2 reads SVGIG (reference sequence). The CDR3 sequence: CAWMKENHGYTF. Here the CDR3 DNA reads TGTGCCTGGATGAAGGAGAACCATGGCTACACCTTC.

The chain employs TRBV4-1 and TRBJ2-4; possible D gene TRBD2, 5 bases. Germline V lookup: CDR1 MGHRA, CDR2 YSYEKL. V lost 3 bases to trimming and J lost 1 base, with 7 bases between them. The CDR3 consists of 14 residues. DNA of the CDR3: TGCGCCAGCAGCCAGGAGGAGGCCAAAAACATTCAGTACTTC. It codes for CASSQEEAKNIQYF.

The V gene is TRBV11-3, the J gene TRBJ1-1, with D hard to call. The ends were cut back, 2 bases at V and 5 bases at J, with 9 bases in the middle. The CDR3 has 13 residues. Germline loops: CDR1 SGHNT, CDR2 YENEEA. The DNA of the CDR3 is TGTGCCAGCAGCTTAACGAAGAGGACTGAAGCTTTCTTT. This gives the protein CASSLTKRTEAFF.

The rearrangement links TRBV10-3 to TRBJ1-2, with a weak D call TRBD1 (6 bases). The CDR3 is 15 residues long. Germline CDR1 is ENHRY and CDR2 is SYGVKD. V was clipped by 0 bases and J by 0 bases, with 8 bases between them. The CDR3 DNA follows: TGTGCCATCAGTGAGTCGAAGGGGGCTAACTATGGCTACACCTTC. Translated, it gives CAISESKGANYGYTF.

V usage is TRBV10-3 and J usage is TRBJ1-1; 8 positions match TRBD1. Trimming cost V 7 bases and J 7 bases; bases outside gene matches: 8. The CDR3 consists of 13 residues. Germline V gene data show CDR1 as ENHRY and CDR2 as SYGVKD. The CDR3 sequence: CAITGQGGGEAFF. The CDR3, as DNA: TGTGCCATCACAGGACAGGGAGGCGGTGAAGCTTTCTTT.

As DNA, the CDR3 is TGCGCCAGCAGCTTGGAGGCAGGGACTTCTCCTGAAGCTTTCTTT. Translated, it gives CASSLEAGTSPEAFF. The V and J genes are TRBV5-1 and TRBJ1-1, with D possibly being TRBD1 (5 bases). The V and J ends lost 0 bases and 6 bases respectively, with 15 bases between them. Germline V CDR1 and CDR2: SGHRS, YFSETQ. The CDR3 is made up of 15 amino acids.

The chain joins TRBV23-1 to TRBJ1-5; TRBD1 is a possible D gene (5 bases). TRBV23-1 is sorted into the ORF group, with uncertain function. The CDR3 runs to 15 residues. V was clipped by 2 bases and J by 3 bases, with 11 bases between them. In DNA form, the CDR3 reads TGCGCCAGCAGTCAAAAAGACAGATACAATCAGCCCCAGCATTTT. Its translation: CASSQKDRYNQPQHF.

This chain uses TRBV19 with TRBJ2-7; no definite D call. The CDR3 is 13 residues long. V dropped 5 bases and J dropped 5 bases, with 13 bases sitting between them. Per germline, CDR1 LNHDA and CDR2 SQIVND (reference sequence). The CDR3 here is CASSSQEINEQYF. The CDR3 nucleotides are TGTGCCAGTAGTTCCCAGGAAATCAACGAGCAGTACTTC.

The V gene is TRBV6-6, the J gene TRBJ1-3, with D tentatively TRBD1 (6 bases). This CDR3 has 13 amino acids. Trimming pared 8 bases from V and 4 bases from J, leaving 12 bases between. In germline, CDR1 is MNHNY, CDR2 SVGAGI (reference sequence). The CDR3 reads CASGQGSGNTIYF. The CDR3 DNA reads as TGTGCCAGCGGGCAGGGGTCAGGAAACACCATATATTTT.

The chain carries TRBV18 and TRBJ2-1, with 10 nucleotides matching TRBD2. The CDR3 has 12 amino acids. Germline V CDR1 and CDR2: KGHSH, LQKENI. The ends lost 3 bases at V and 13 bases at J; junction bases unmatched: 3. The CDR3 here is CASSPLLAGQFF. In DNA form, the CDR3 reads TGTGCCAGCTCACCCCTACTAGCGGGACAGTTCTTC.

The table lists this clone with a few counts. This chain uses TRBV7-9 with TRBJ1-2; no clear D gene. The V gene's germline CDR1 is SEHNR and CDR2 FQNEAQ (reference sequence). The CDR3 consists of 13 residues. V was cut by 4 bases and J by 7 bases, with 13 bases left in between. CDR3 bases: TGTGCCAGCAGCTCGTACGTTCTGGCTGGCTACACCTTC. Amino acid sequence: CASSSYVLAGYTF.

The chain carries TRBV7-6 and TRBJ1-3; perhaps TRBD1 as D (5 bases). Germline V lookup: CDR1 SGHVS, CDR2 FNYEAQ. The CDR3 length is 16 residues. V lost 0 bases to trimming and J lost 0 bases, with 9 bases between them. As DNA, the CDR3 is TGTGCCAGCAGCTTAGCTGGCAGGGACTCTGGAAACACCATATATTTT. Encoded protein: CASSLAGRDSGNTIYF. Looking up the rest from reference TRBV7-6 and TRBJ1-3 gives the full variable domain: GAGVSQSPRYKVTKRGQDVALRCDPISGHVSLYWYRQALGQGPEFLTYFNYEAQQDKSGLPNDRFSAERPEGSISTLTIQRTEQRDSAMYRCASSLAGRDSGNTIYFGEGSWLTVV.

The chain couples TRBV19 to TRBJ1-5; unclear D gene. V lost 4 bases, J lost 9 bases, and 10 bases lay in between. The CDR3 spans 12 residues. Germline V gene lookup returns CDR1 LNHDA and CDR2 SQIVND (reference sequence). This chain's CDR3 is CASSSEAGPQHF. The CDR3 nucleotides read TGTGCCAGTAGTAGTGAGGCTGGGCCCCAGCATTTT.

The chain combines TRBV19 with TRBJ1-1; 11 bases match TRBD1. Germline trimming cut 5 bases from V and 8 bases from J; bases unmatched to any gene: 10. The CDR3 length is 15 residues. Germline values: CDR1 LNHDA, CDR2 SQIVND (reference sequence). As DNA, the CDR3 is TGTGCCAGTAGTTTACCGGGACAGGGGGTTGGGGAAGCTTTCTTT. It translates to CASSLPGQGVGEAFF.